These 32 T cell receptor beta chains were sequenced from one sample in a study of cytomegalovirus exposure and HLA in healthy donors (dated by TCRdb to about 2017). The method was the immunoSEQ multiplex PCR assay. For the multiplex PCR, a mixture combining 60 forward primers for TCR Vbeta segments and 13 reverse primers for TCR Jbeta segments was used. This immuneACCESS table, as held by TCRdb, lists in-frame sequences with V and J called but not all clones. Of the missing ones, under half trace to an unresolved V gene in checked studies; the others have no known cause. For this sample there are 50,000 to 55,000 clones; over 75% appear just once. About 2.5% of the sample is taken by the ten largest. The sequenced material came from PBMCs. These receptors were collected from a boy between 10 and 17 years old in good health and CMV-seropositive.

V usage is TRBV5-1 and J usage is TRBJ1-1; tentatively, D is TRBD1 (6 bases). This CDR3 is built from 16 residues. With 1 base removed from V and 3 bases from J, the gap between germline ends came to 16 bases. The germline gives CDR1 SGHRS, CDR2 YFSETQ. In DNA, the CDR3 is TGCGCCAGCAGCTTGAACCGACCCACAGGGTACACTGAAGCTTTCTTT. It specifies CASSLNRPTGYTEAFF.

The chain couples TRBV20-1 to TRBJ2-5; D is possibly TRBD2 (5 bases). V lost 3 bases and J lost 9, with 11 bases in between. Looked up from germline, CDR1 is DFQATT and CDR2 is SNEGSKA (reference sequence). The CDR3 totals 11 residues. The CDR3 loop is CSASKLRAQYF. DNA of the CDR3: TGCAGTGCTAGCAAACTGCGGGCCCAGTACTTC.

The CDR3 region is CASSRSPLGGGHYEQYF. In nucleotides, the CDR3 is TGCGCCAGCAGCCGAAGTCCCCTGGGGGGGGGCCACTACGAGCAGTACTTC. The chain links TRBV4-1 to TRBJ2-7; a weak D match, TRBD2 (7 bases). This CDR3 has 17 amino acids. V was clipped by 4 bases and J by 3 bases, with 22 bases between them. CDR1 is MGHRA, CDR2 YSYEKL, per germline.

V usage is TRBV19 and J usage is TRBJ1-1, with D possibly TRBD1 on 5 matching bases. Trimming cost V 4 bases and J 0 bases, with 12 bases left between them. This CDR3 contains 15 residues. The germline gives CDR1 LNHDA, CDR2 SQIVND (reference sequence). The chain's CDR3 is CASSSTTALNTEAFF. The CDR3 bases are TGTGCCAGTAGTAGCACGACAGCGCTGAACACTGAAGCTTTCTTT.

This chain uses TRBV5-1 with TRBJ2-3; 7 bases are shared with TRBD2. Trimming removed 0 bases from V and 2 bases from J; junction bases left unmatched: 6. Germline CDR1 SGHRS, CDR2 YFSETQ. The CDR3 runs to 16 residues. CDR3 in DNA: TGCGCCAGCAGCTTGGCCGGACTAGAGCTCACAGATACGCAGTATTTT. It encodes CASSLAGLELTDTQYF.

The count of this clone is one. This sequence joins TRBV10-2 and TRBJ2-5; D not certain. The CDR3 is 13 amino acids. Trimming removed 2 bases at V and 5 bases at J, with 9 bases between. CDR1 is WSHSY, CDR2 SAAADI, per germline. The CDR3 here is CASSEHYGETQYF. In nucleotides, the CDR3 is TGCGCCAGCAGTGAGCACTACGGGGAGACCCAGTACTTC.

The chain employs TRBV5-1 and TRBJ1-1; possible D gene TRBD1, 5 bases. V shed 2 bases and J shed 0 bases, with 8 bases lying between them. Germline values: CDR1 SGHRS, CDR2 YFSETQ. The CDR3 length is 14 residues. CDR3 in DNA: TGCGCCAGCAGCTTCGGGGGGATGAACACTGAAGCTTTCTTT. This codes for CASSFGGMNTEAFF.

This clone occurred once. The chain uses TRBV19 and TRBJ1-1; D is unresolved. The length of the CDR3 is 13 residues. CDR1 and CDR2 (germline): LNHDA, SQIVND (reference sequence). V lost 3 bases and J lost 1, with 6 bases in between. In nucleotides, the CDR3 is TGTGCCAGTAGTATGACTAAGAACACTGAAGCTTTCTTT. Translation gives CASSMTKNTEAFF.

This clone was seen more than once but under ten times. The rearrangement uses TRBV6-6 and TRBJ1-5; 8 bases are a match to TRBD1. Germline V gene sequence: CDR1 MNHNY, CDR2 SVGAGI (reference sequence). V gave up 5 bases and J gave up 7 bases; unmatched junction bases: 7. The CDR3 loop spans 14 amino acids. The CDR3: CASSTRTGRQPQHF. The CDR3 DNA reads TGTGCCAGCAGTACTCGGACAGGGCGCCAGCCCCAGCATTTT.

This clone was seen a few times. The chain uses TRBV6-6 and TRBJ2-5; TRBD1 aligns across 7 bases. This CDR3 contains 13 residues. Germline CDR1 reads MNHNY; CDR2 reads SVGAGI (reference sequence). J gave up 5 bases and V 7 bases, and 7 bases lay outside the gene matches. CDR3 sequence reads: CASTLTGVETQYF. In nucleotides, the CDR3 is TGTGCCAGCACTCTCACAGGGGTGGAGACCCAGTACTTC.

The chain recombines TRBV7-6 with TRBJ2-5; D remains ambiguous. Trimming cost V 5 bases and J 0 bases, with 13 bases left between them. Per the germline V gene, CDR1 is SGHVS and CDR2 is FNYEAQ. The CDR3 has 15 amino acids. CDR3 sequence reads: CASSINAAYQETQYF. The CDR3 DNA follows: TGTGCCAGCAGCATAAACGCGGCCTACCAAGAGACCCAGTACTTC. Full variable domain (missing parts from reference TRBV7-6 and TRBJ2-5): GAGVSQSPRYKVTKRGQDVALRCDPISGHVSLYWYRQALGQGPEFLTYFNYEAQQDKSGLPNDRFSAERPEGSISTLTIQRTEQRDSAMYRCASSINAAYQETQYFGPGTRLLVL.

In this sample, this clone turned up a few times. The V and J genes are TRBV5-8 and TRBJ1-1; no definite D call. Germline V gene sequence: CDR1 SGHTS, CDR2 YDEGEE. The CDR3 has 17 amino acids. V lost 0 bases and J lost 5, with 20 bases in between. CDR3 sequence (DNA): TGTGCCAGCAGCTTGGGATCGAGGGCGCTATGGAATACTGAAGCTTTCTTT. Protein: CASSLGSRALWNTEAFF.

The chain combines TRBV2 with TRBJ2-7, with a tentative D call TRBD1 (5 bases). The CDR3 is made up of 11 amino acids. V dropped 7 bases and J dropped 6 bases, with 10 bases sitting between them. Looked up from germline, CDR1 is SNHLY and CDR2 is FYNNEI. The CDR3 sequence: CASTREGEQYF. The CDR3 nucleotides read TGTGCCAGCACCAGGGAAGGCGAGCAGTACTTC.

V gene TRBV5-1 combines with J gene TRBJ1-1, with D unresolved. Per germline, CDR1 SGHRS and CDR2 YFSETQ. The V end was cut by 9 bases, the J end by 0 bases, with 21 bases between. CDR3 length equals 16 residues. CDR3 region: CATKGEGWAMNTEAFF. In DNA, the CDR3 is TGCGCCACCAAGGGCGAGGGATGGGCGATGAACACTGAAGCTTTCTTT.

The rearrangement uses TRBV16 and TRBJ2-7; D gene uncertain. Trimming stripped 2 bases from V and 4 bases from J, with 12 bases between. The CDR3 sequence is 14 residues long. Germline-derived CDR1 and CDR2 are KGHSY and FQNENV. The CDR3 reads CASSQASGRYEQYF. The CDR3 DNA reads as TGTGCCAGCAGCCAAGCCTCCGGTCGATACGAGCAGTACTTC.

The chain uses TRBV7-9 and TRBJ2-7; tentative D call: TRBD2 (6 bases). V lost 4 bases and J 5 bases, leaving 18 bases between the germline ends. The CDR3 sequence is 15 residues long. Germline CDR1 reads SEHNR; CDR2 reads FQNEAQ (reference sequence). This CDR3 reads CASSSPTAGTHEQYF. In DNA, the CDR3 is TGTGCCAGCAGCTCTCCAACTGCGGGGACCCACGAGCAGTACTTC.

The rearrangement uses TRBV6-5 and TRBJ2-3; D is perhaps TRBD1 (6 bases). V lost 5 bases to trimming and J lost 0 bases, with 9 bases between them. The CDR3 covers 14 residues. Germline CDR1 MNHEY, CDR2 SVGAGI. CDR3 sequence: CASSTGTSTDTQYF. The CDR3 coding sequence is TGTGCCAGCAGTACAGGGACCAGCACAGATACGCAGTATTTT.

This clone was counted between two and nine times. The chain is built from TRBV9 and TRBJ1-3; the match to TRBD1 covers 9 bases. V was pared by 5 bases and J by 6 bases, with 6 bases of the junction left unmatched. The CDR3 is 14 amino acids. From germline, CDR1 is SGDLS and CDR2 YYNGEE. As DNA, the CDR3 is TGTGCCAGCAGGGGGGGGGACAGGGAAAACACCATATATTTT. Amino acids: CASRGGDRENTIYF.

Only one count was recorded for this clone. V is TRBV6-7 and J is TRBJ2-6; D unresolved. TRBV6-7 is noted as an ORF with a role that remains uncertain. The CDR3 is 14 residues long. Between the trimmed V and J ends, which lost 8 bases and 4 bases, there was a span of 12 bases. CDR3 in amino acids: CASSVKAGANVLTF. The CDR3 DNA sequence: TGTGCCAGCTCTGTTAAAGCCGGGGCCAACGTCCTGACTTTC.

This chain joins TRBV7-9 and TRBJ2-1; D is possibly TRBD2 (6 bases). This CDR3 is 14 amino acids long. V lost 8 bases to trimming and J lost 5 bases, with 16 bases between them. The germline V gene has CDR1 SEHNR and CDR2 FQNEAQ (reference sequence). CDR3 region: CASRLMGGNNEQFF. The CDR3 DNA sequence: TGTGCCAGCCGATTGATGGGGGGTAACAATGAGCAGTTCTTC.

The sample holds one count of this clone. The rearrangement uses TRBV6-4 and TRBJ1-5; D not certain. CDR1 and CDR2 (germline): MRHNA, SNTAGT. The CDR3 loop spans 13 amino acids. Trimming took 2 bases from V and 5 from J, leaving 7 bases between them. Here the CDR3 reads CASSDEAHQPQHF. For the CDR3, the DNA is TGTGCCAGCAGTGACGAGGCCCATCAGCCCCAGCATTTT.

The chain recombines TRBV10-3 with TRBJ2-1; TRBD1 is a possible D gene (7 bases). This CDR3 has 14 amino acids. V lost 10 bases to trimming and J lost 0 bases, with 13 bases between them. CDR1 ENHRY and CDR2 SYGVKD come from the germline V gene. CDR3 sequence (DNA): TGTGCCACAGGGGGGCAAGGCTCCTACAATGAGCAGTTCTTC. This encodes CATGGQGSYNEQFF.

This sequence joins TRBV10-2 and TRBJ2-1; no firm D call. Trimming removed 3 bases at V and 3 bases at J, with 12 bases between. The CDR3 extends over 15 amino acids. CDR1 and CDR2 from the germline V gene are WSHSY and SAAADI. The CDR3 DNA sequence: TGCGCCAGCAGTGATAAATGGGCTTACTACAATGAGCAGTTCTTC. Protein sequence: CASSDKWAYYNEQFF.

This sequence joins TRBV6-1 and TRBJ1-6, with D perhaps matching TRBD1 (6 bases). CDR1 MNHNS and CDR2 SASEGT come from the germline V gene. The V end was cut by 6 bases, the J end by 3 bases, with 9 bases between. This CDR3 has 14 residues. The CDR3 nucleotides read TGTGCCAGCAGCGGACAGTTCTATAATTCACCCCTCCACTTT. It encodes CASSGQFYNSPLHF.

This chain connects TRBV28 to TRBJ1-4; tentative D call: TRBD1 (5 bases). Between the trimmed V and J ends, which lost 4 bases and 3 bases, there was a span of 12 bases. In germline, CDR1 is MDHEN, CDR2 SYDVKM. CDR3 length equals 15 residues. For the CDR3, the DNA is TGTGCCAGCAGTTCAAGTGGGGCACCTAATGAAAAACTGTTTTTT. This encodes CASSSSGAPNEKLFF. The full variable domain, rest sourced from reference TRBV28 and TRBJ1-4, is DVKVTQSSRYLVKRTGEKVFLECVQDMDHENMFWYRQDPGLGLRLIYFSYDVKMKEKGDIPEGYSVSREKKERFSLILESASTNQTSMYLCASSSSGAPNEKLFFGSGTQLSVL.

V is TRBV6-1 and J is TRBJ2-3; TRBD2 might be the D (5 bases). V was clipped by 6 bases and J by 14 bases, with 18 bases between them. Per the germline V gene, CDR1 is MNHNS and CDR2 is SASEGT. The CDR3 has 12 amino acids. The CDR3 DNA reads as TGTGCCAGCAGGGCCGACTACCGGGCTCTGTATTTT. Protein sequence: CASRADYRALYF.

The V call is TRBV7-9, the J call TRBJ1-4; weak D call: TRBD1 (5 bases). V lost 5 bases and J 4 bases, leaving 11 bases between the germline ends. The V gene's germline CDR1 is SEHNR and CDR2 FQNEAQ (reference sequence). The CDR3 consists of 14 residues. In DNA form, the CDR3 reads TGTGCCAGCAGCCCTCGACAGCATAATGAAAAACTGTTTTTT. Amino acids: CASSPRQHNEKLFF.

The V call is TRBV13, the J call TRBJ1-3; D is possibly TRBD1 (6 bases). Germline CDR1 reads PRHDT; CDR2 reads FYEKMQ (reference sequence). Trimming left V 1 base short and J 1 base short, with 8 bases between. CDR3 length equals 15 residues. The CDR3 bases are TGTGCCAGCAGCTTAGCGGGACAATCTGGAAACACCATATATTTT. Its protein product is CASSLAGQSGNTIYF. Full variable domain (remainder filled in from reference TRBV13 and TRBJ1-3): AAGVIQSPRHLIKEKRETATLKCYPIPRHDTVYWYQQGPGQDPQFLISFYEKMQSDKGSIPDRFSAQQFSDYHSELNMSSLELGDSALYFCASSLAGQSGNTIYFGEGSWLTVV.

V is TRBV7-9 and J is TRBJ2-7; 7 bases match TRBD1. With 8 bases clipped from V and 2 bases from J, the junction kept 6 bases outside the gene matches. The CDR3 has 13 residues. Germline V gene data show CDR1 as SEHNR and CDR2 as FQNEAQ (reference sequence). The CDR3 DNA is TGTGCCAGCGACCGGGACAGCCCCTACGAGCAGTACTTC. Translation: CASDRDSPYEQYF. The full variable domain, with the rest looked up from reference TRBV7-9 and TRBJ2-7, is DTGVSQNPRHKITKRGQNVTFRCDPISEHNRLYWYRQTLGQGPEFLTYFQNEAQLEKSRLLSDRFSAERPKGSFSTLEIQRTEQGDSAMYLCASDRDSPYEQYFGPGTRLTVT.

The chain links TRBV12-5 to TRBJ2-5; D is possibly TRBD1 (6 bases). The CDR3 runs 16 residues. With 10 bases removed from V and 2 bases from J, the gap between germline ends came to 23 bases. Germline CDR1 reads LGHNT; CDR2 reads FRNRAP. CDR3 region: CATEWNFKQGQETQYF. The CDR3 DNA follows: TGTGCTACCGAGTGGAACTTCAAACAGGGACAAGAGACCCAGTACTTC.

The chain uses TRBV7-9 and TRBJ1-3; D might be TRBD1 (6 bases). V was pared by 5 bases and J by 0 bases, with 14 bases between. CDR3 length equals 16 residues. CDR1 is SEHNR, CDR2 FQNEAQ, per germline (reference sequence). The CDR3 DNA reads TGTGCCAGCAGCACTACGGACAGCTTCTCTGGAAACACCATATATTTT. Its translation is CASSTTDSFSGNTIYF.

The CDR3 DNA is TGTGCCAGCAGTACACTAGCGGGGGGCTTGAATGAGCAGTTCTTC. Its translation is CASSTLAGGLNEQFF. This chain links TRBV27 with TRBJ2-1; 12 positions match TRBD2. The junction had 6 bases not matched to a gene; V was cut back by 5 bases and J by 7 bases. Germline values: CDR1 MNHEY, CDR2 SMNVEV (reference sequence). CDR3 size: 15 residues.